This section outlines one TCR beta chain sequence together with its context. Antigen specificity is unknown. These data belong to a study of T cell responses to AZD1222 COVID-19 vaccine. Study results and caveats: The span of vaccine-associated CD4 TCRs extended across spike, with dominance at 160-218 and 743-854.

Generated by immunoSEQ multiplex PCR, the TCRdb table keeps only in-frame clones and is missing some. The top ten clones hold 3.5% to 4.5% of a sample with 90,000 to 120,000 clones, approximately 86% of them seen once. This CDR3 spans 12 amino acids. Germline V gene sequence: CDR1 DFQATT, CDR2 SNEGSKA (reference sequence). Trimming took 3 bases from V and 13 from J, leaving 16 bases between them. The TCR comes from an adult in good health. The genes are TRBV20-1 and TRBJ2-1, with D perhaps matching TRBD1 or TRBD2 (7 bases each). The sequences come from peripheral blood, collected on day 0 of AZD1222 vaccination. The CDR3 protein is CSASEGRGGQFF. CDR3 coding DNA: TGCAGTGCTAGTGAGGGCAGGGGGGGACAGTTCTTC.